The rows below give T cell receptor beta chains drawn from one sample of a study of long-term antiretroviral therapy in people with HIV. Data came from immunoSEQ multiplex PCR; TCRdb stores just in-frame clones and leaves some out. The table includes some 15,000 clones, 75% to 80% detected once. This specimen was unsorted PBMCs, taken 0.5 years before starting antiretroviral therapy. These receptors originate from a woman in her forties with HIV. CDR3s include the opening cysteine and the closing phenylalanine or tryptophan. A D gene is named only where the DNA matches it firmly. A row's size may be missing; if present it is once, few, many or a size class.

d_call: -; clone_size: -; j_call: TRBJ1-1; v_call: TRBV5-6; cdr3_nt: TGTGCCAGCAGCCATTCGGTCGAGAACACTGAAGCTTTCTTT; cdr3_aa: CASSHSVENTEAFF
d_call: TRBD1; clone_size: -; j_call: TRBJ1-1; v_call: TRBV5-1; cdr3_nt: TGCGCCAGCAGCATGACAGGGGGGAACACTGAAGCTTTCTTT; cdr3_aa: CASSMTGGNTEAFF
d_call: -; clone_size: -; j_call: TRBJ2-3; v_call: TRBV28; cdr3_nt: TGTGCCAGCAGTTTTTTGACTAGTGGCACAGATACGCAGTATTTT; cdr3_aa: CASSFLTSGTDTQYF
d_call: TRBD1; clone_size: -; j_call: TRBJ1-1; v_call: TRBV6-1; cdr3_nt: TGTGCCAGCAGTGTGAGGGGGCCGATCACTGAAGCTTTCTTT; cdr3_aa: CASSVRGPITEAFF
d_call: -; clone_size: -; j_call: TRBJ2-7; v_call: TRBV5-5; cdr3_nt: TGTGCCAGCAGCTCGGGGCTCTCCTACGAGCAGTACTTC; cdr3_aa: CASSSGLSYEQYF
d_call: TRBD1; clone_size: few; j_call: TRBJ1-6; v_call: TRBV30; cdr3_nt: TGTGCCTGGGCCCGCGACAGGGATAATTCACCCCTCCACTTT; cdr3_aa: CAWARDRDNSPLHF
d_call: -; clone_size: -; j_call: TRBJ2-3; v_call: TRBV30; cdr3_nt: TGTGCCTGGAATAGCATGGCTCGCACAGATACGCAGTATTTT; cdr3_aa: CAWNSMARTDTQYF
d_call: -; clone_size: -; j_call: TRBJ2-6; v_call: TRBV7-9; cdr3_nt: TGTGCCAGCAGCTTAGTTCCAGGGTTAAGGGGGGACAACAACGTCCTGACTTTC; cdr3_aa: CASSLVPGLRGDNNVLTF
d_call: TRBD2; clone_size: -; j_call: TRBJ2-1; v_call: TRBV6-6; cdr3_nt: TGTGCCAGCACGGAAGCGGGGGGGAGCTACAATGAGCAGTTCTTC; cdr3_aa: CASTEAGGSYNEQFF
d_call: -; clone_size: -; j_call: TRBJ2-1; v_call: TRBV2; cdr3_nt: TGTGCCAGCAGCGCCAACGGCAGCGAGCAGTTCTTC; cdr3_aa: CASSANGSEQFF
d_call: -; clone_size: -; j_call: TRBJ2-7; v_call: TRBV7-9; cdr3_nt: TGTGCCAGCAGCTATCCCGAGAGCTCCTACGAGCAGTACTTC; cdr3_aa: CASSYPESSYEQYF
d_call: TRBD1; clone_size: -; j_call: TRBJ1-5; v_call: TRBV11-1; cdr3_nt: TGTGCCAGCAGCTTAAAGCCGGGACAGGGGGCTTTACAGCCCCAGCATTTT; cdr3_aa: CASSLKPGQGALQPQHF
d_call: -; clone_size: medium-sized; j_call: TRBJ1-2; v_call: TRBV7-9; cdr3_nt: TGTGCCAGCAGCCCTAACTTAGGACTCTATGGCTACACCTTC; cdr3_aa: CASSPNLGLYGYTF
d_call: TRBD1; clone_size: few; j_call: TRBJ1-3; v_call: TRBV7-9; cdr3_nt: TGTGCCAGCAGCTTGGACAGGGGGTACTCTGGAAACACCATATATTTT; cdr3_aa: CASSLDRGYSGNTIYF
d_call: -; clone_size: -; j_call: TRBJ2-7; v_call: TRBV5-1; cdr3_nt: TGCGCCAGCAGCTTAGGCACAGGGAGCGAGCAGTACTTC; cdr3_aa: CASSLGTGSEQYF
d_call: -; clone_size: -; j_call: TRBJ1-6; v_call: TRBV7-2; cdr3_nt: TGTGCCAGCAGCTTAGATTCCCGGGGGAATTCACCCCTCCACTTT; cdr3_aa: CASSLDSRGNSPLHF
d_call: -; clone_size: once; j_call: TRBJ2-2; v_call: TRBV4-3; cdr3_nt: TGCGCCAGCAGCCAAGAGTTCGGGACCGCGAGAGGTGGGGAGCTGTTTTTT; cdr3_aa: CASSQEFGTARGGELFF
d_call: -; clone_size: few; j_call: TRBJ1-5; v_call: TRBV10-3; cdr3_nt: TGTGCCATCAGTGAGTCCCAGGGGTCAGTTAGCAATCAGCCCCAGCATTTT; cdr3_aa: CAISESQGSVSNQPQHF
d_call: TRBD1; clone_size: -; j_call: TRBJ1-6; v_call: TRBV27; cdr3_nt: TGTGCCAGCAGTTTACTAGGGGGCAGGGGCGCGGGAAATTCACCCCTCCACTTT; cdr3_aa: CASSLLGGRGAGNSPLHF
d_call: -; clone_size: -; j_call: TRBJ2-1; v_call: TRBV4-3; cdr3_nt: TGCGCCAGCAGCCAAGATCCGGCCAGCGACTACAATGAGCAGTTCTTC; cdr3_aa: CASSQDPASDYNEQFF
d_call: TRBD2; clone_size: -; j_call: TRBJ2-2; v_call: TRBV2; cdr3_nt: TGTGCCAGCAGTGGGCCAAGCGGGAGAGGGGTCACCGGGGAGCTGTTTTTT; cdr3_aa: CASSGPSGRGVTGELFF
d_call: TRBD2; clone_size: -; j_call: TRBJ2-1; v_call: TRBV13; cdr3_nt: TGTGCCAGCAGCATCCTACTAGCGGGAGGTTTCAATGAGCAGTTCTTC; cdr3_aa: CASSILLAGGFNEQFF